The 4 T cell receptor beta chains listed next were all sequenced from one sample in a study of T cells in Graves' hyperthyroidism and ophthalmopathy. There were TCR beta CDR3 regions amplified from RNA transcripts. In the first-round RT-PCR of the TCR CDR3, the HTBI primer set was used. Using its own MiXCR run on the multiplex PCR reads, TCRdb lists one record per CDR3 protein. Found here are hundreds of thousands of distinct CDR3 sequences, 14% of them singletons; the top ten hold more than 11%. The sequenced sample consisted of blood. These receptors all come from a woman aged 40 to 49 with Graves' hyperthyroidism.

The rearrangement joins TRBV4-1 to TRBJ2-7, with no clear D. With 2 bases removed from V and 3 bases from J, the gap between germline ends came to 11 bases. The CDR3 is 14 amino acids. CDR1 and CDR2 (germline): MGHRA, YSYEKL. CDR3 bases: TGCGCCAGCAGCCAACCCATTGAGCGCTACGAGCAGTACTTC. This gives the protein CASSQPIERYEQYF.

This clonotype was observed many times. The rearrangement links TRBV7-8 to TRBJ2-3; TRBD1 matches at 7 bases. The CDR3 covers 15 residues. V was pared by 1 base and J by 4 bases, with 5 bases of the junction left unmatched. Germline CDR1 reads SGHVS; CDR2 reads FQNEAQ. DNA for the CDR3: TGTGCCAGCAGCTTAGGGGCCGACAGGGCAGATACGCAGTATTTT. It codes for CASSLGADRADTQYF.

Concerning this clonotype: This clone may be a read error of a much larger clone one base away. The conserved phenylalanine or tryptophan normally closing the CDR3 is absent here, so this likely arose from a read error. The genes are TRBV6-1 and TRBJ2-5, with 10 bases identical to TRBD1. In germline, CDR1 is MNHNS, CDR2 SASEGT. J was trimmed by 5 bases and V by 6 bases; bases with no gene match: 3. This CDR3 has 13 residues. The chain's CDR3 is CASRRDRGETQYL. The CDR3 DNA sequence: TGTGCCAGCAGACGGGACAGGGGTGAGACCCAGTACCTC.

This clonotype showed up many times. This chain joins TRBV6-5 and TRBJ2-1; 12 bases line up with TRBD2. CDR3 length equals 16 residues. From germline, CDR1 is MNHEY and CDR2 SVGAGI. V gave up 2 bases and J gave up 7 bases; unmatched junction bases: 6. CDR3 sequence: CASSYNRLAGVNEQFF. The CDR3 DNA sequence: TGTGCCAGCAGTTACAATCGACTAGCGGGAGTTAATGAGCAGTTCTTC.